This entry features one T cell receptor beta chain sequence. The antigen is undetermined. The library was made from cDNA and included unique molecular identifiers. Researchers reported 550,000 or so cDNA molecules coming from roughly 1 to 10 million T cells. In TCRdb, the PCR reads were re-called with MiXCR into one record per CDR3 protein. This table has 600,000 to 700,000 distinct CDR3 sequences, approximately 60% appearing once. The data derive from a study of post-analysis software for immune sequencing data. The study's findings and limits: Co-batched samples clustered tightly together by F measure. Compared with controls, patients showed significantly lower normalized Chao1 diversity.

Sequencing was performed on blood. The sequence derives from a girl aged 2-10 years with multiple sclerosis.

CDR3 sequence (DNA): TGCAGCGTCGACGGGACAGGGGGCTGGTATGGCTACACCTTC. Translating gives CSVDGTGGWYGYTF. The rearrangement joins TRBV29-1 to TRBJ1-2, with TRBD1 matching over 12 bases. With 6 bases clipped from V and 5 bases from J, the junction kept 7 bases outside the gene matches. The CDR3 runs 14 residues. Germline CDR1 is SQVTM and CDR2 is ANQGSEA.